A single sample gave rise to the 15 T cell receptor beta chains below, sequenced in a study of T cell repertoires in cytomegalovirus infection (dated by TCRdb to about 2019). The sequencer was an Illumina HiSeq 1500. TCRdb redid the processing of the public reads, applying fastp at Q25 and MiXCR, and retained in-frame beta chains. Each CDR3 protein appears once, grouped with its most common genes and DNA. For this sample the table gives nearly 450,000 distinct CDR3 sequences, of which roughly 30% were detected only once. Of the sample, approximately 13% is held by the ten largest clones. The sequencing input was PBMCs. These receptor sequences come from a human donor in good health (CMV status not recorded). Some clones in this sample may be carry-over from other donors' samples.

The rearrangement links TRBV7-2 to TRBJ2-1, with D perhaps TRBD1 (6 bases). Germline lookup yields CDR1 SGHTA and CDR2 FQGNSA. The V end lost 3 bases, the J end lost 5 bases, and 11 bases lay between the germline ends. The CDR3 has 14 amino acids. The CDR3 region is CASSFKGGHNEQFF. As DNA, the CDR3 is TGTGCCAGCAGCTTCAAAGGGGGACACAATGAGCAGTTCTTC.

Concerning this clonotype: A much larger clone is a single base away; this may be a read error. This CDR3 is missing its conserved last phenylalanine or tryptophan, likely due to a read error. The V call is TRBV4-1, the J call TRBJ2-7, with D maybe TRBD1 (6 bases). V was pared by 0 bases and J by 3 bases, with 21 bases between. Germline CDR1 reads MGHRA; CDR2 reads YSYEKL. This CDR3 region has 18 residues. DNA for the CDR3: TGCGCCAGCAGCCAAGAAGGGGGAACGGGACATAAGTTCTACGAGCAGTACTTA. This sequence encodes CASSQEGGTGHKFYEQYL.

The chain has TRBV4-1 and TRBJ2-1; TRBD1 aligns across 8 bases. The V gene end was trimmed by 1 base and the J gene end by 9 bases; junction bases not matched to a gene: 5. The germline gives CDR1 MGHRA, CDR2 YSYEKL. The CDR3 runs 14 residues. CDR3 sequence reads: CASSQGPQGVEQFF. In nucleotides, the CDR3 is TGCGCCAGCAGCCAAGGACCACAGGGGGTTGAGCAGTTCTTC.

This clonotype has only a few counts. This chain uses TRBV27 with TRBJ1-6; D gene uncertain. There are 14 residues in the CDR3. V shed 0 bases and J shed 10 bases, with 10 bases lying between them. CDR1 is MNHEY, CDR2 SMNVEV, per germline (reference sequence). The CDR3 nucleotides are TGTGCCAGCAGTTTATCGGCCCGAGGATCACCCCTCCACTTT. It is translated as CASSLSARGSPLHF.

This clonotype was counted a few times. The chain employs TRBV7-2 and TRBJ2-5; D unclear. Trimming removed 2 bases from V and 2 bases from J, with 12 bases in between. Germline CDR1 and CDR2: SGHTA and FQGNSA. CDR3 length equals 15 residues. CDR3 DNA sequence: TGTGCCAGCAGCTTAAGGGTCTTCTCTCAAGAGACCCAGTACTTC. Its protein is CASSLRVFSQETQYF.

This sequence joins TRBV7-8 and TRBJ1-2; D remains unclear. Germline CDR1 SGHVS, CDR2 FQNEAQ. V was shortened by 3 bases and J by 1 base, with 12 bases between the two germline ends. The CDR3 is 15 residues long. The CDR3: CASSFLGSDNYGYTF. CDR3 DNA: TGTGCCAGCAGCTTCTTAGGGTCGGATAACTATGGCTACACCTTC. Full variable domain (rest looked up from reference TRBV7-8 and TRBJ1-2): GAGVSQSPRYKVAKRGQDVALRCDPISGHVSLFWYQQALGQGPEFLTYFQNEAQLDKSGLPSDRFFAERPEGSVSTLKIQRTQQEDSAVYLCASSFLGSDNYGYTFGSGTRLTVV.

This chain joins TRBV4-1 and TRBJ2-2; D call uncertain. There are 13 residues in the CDR3. Trimming removed 2 bases at V and 7 bases at J, with 8 bases between. Germline CDR1 reads MGHRA; CDR2 reads YSYEKL. The CDR3 is CASSQTGNGELFF. In nucleotides, the CDR3 is TGCGCCAGCAGCCAAACTGGTAACGGGGAGCTGTTTTTT.

The sample holds a few counts of this clonotype. This rearrangement joins TRBV15 to TRBJ1-2; 9 bases align to TRBD1. Trimming took 3 bases from V and 5 from J; bases not matched to a gene: 4. There are 14 residues in the CDR3. Germline values: CDR1 LNHNV, CDR2 YYDKDF (reference sequence). The CDR3 sequence is CATSRGQGFYGYTF. The CDR3 region has the DNA TGTGCCACCAGCAGGGGACAGGGCTTTTATGGCTACACCTTC.

The gene calls are TRBV19 and TRBJ1-5; tentative D call: TRBD1 (5 bases). Per germline, CDR1 LNHDA and CDR2 SQIVND (reference sequence). The V and J ends lost 10 bases and 0 bases respectively, with 13 bases between them. The length of the CDR3 is 14 residues. Written as DNA, the CDR3 is TGTGCCACCAAAAGCGACAGTAGCAATCAGCCCCAGCATTTT. Protein product: CATKSDSSNQPQHF.

Comment on this clonotype: Compared with germline, one end of the junction differs, possibly owing to a read error. The V gene is TRBV7-6, the J gene TRBJ2-3; TRBD2 matches at 9 bases. CDR1 SGHVS and CDR2 FNYEAQ come from the germline V gene. The CDR3 length is 17 residues. DNA of the CDR3: TGTGCCAGCAGCTTTTGCACTAGCGGGTCTAGCACAGATACGCAGTCTTTT. It yields the protein CASSFCTSGSSTDTQSF.

On this clonotype: One end of the junction varies from germline; a read error may be responsible. V is TRBV5-1 and J is TRBJ2-4; D possibly corresponds to TRBD2 (5 bases). CDR1 and CDR2 (germline): SGHRS, YFSETQ. This CDR3 region has 16 residues. The CDR3 sequence is CASSEKRRVAKNIQYF. The CDR3 DNA follows: TGCGCAAGCAGCGAGAAAAGGCGGGTAGCCAAAAACATTCAGTACTTC.

This clonotype was counted between two and nine times. The rearrangement links TRBV20-1 to TRBJ1-1, with D possibly being TRBD1 (6 bases). Trimming left V 4 bases short and J 3 bases short, with 15 bases between. The V gene's germline CDR1 is DFQATT and CDR2 SNEGSKA (reference sequence). CDR3 size: 14 residues. Here the CDR3 reads CSAKSQGTDTEAFF. CDR3 nucleotides: TGCAGTGCTAAATCACAGGGTACGGACACTGAAGCTTTCTTT.

This clonotype was detected only a few times. The chain combines TRBV28 with TRBJ1-4, with TRBD1 matching 10 bases. The CDR3 has 17 amino acids. The trim removed 8 bases at V and 0 bases at J, leaving 9 bases unmatched. Looked up from germline, CDR1 is MDHEN and CDR2 is SYDVKM. The CDR3 sequence is CASLLPGQGATNEKLFF. CDR3 coding DNA: TGTGCCAGCCTATTGCCCGGACAGGGGGCAACTAATGAAAAACTGTTTTTT. The entire variable domain, with the rest obtained from reference TRBV28 and TRBJ1-4, is as follows: DVKVTQSSRYLVKRTGEKVFLECVQDMDHENMFWYRQDPGLGLRLIYFSYDVKMKEKGDIPEGYSVSREKKERFSLILESASTNQTSMYLCASLLPGQGATNEKLFFGSGTQLSVL.

This chain links TRBV24-1 with TRBJ1-1, with TRBD1 identical over 11 bases. From germline, CDR1 is KGHDR and CDR2 SFDVKD. With 2 bases clipped from V and 7 bases from J, the junction kept 8 bases outside the gene matches. The CDR3 is made up of 16 amino acids. The DNA for the CDR3 is TGTGCCACCAGTGATTCGGGGGGGACAGGGGGGAATGAAGCTTTCTTT. Translated, it gives CATSDSGGTGGNEAFF.

This clonotype was seen repeatedly, ten times or more. The chain joins TRBV7-2 to TRBJ2-3; either TRBD1 or TRBD2 may supply D (5 bases each). The V gene's germline CDR1 is SGHTA and CDR2 FQGNSA. The V and J ends lost 2 bases and 0 bases respectively, with 9 bases between them. The CDR3 totals 15 residues. The CDR3 protein is CASSLRGGSTDTQYF. DNA of the CDR3: TGTGCCAGCAGCTTACGTGGGGGTAGCACAGATACGCAGTATTTT. The entire variable domain, with the rest obtained from reference TRBV7-2 and TRBJ2-3, is as follows: GAGVSQSPSNKVTEKGKDVELRCDPISGHTALYWYRQSLGQGLEFLIYFQGNSAPDKSGLPSDRFSAERTGGSVSTLTIQRTQQEDSAVYLCASSLRGGSTDTQYFGPGTRLTVL.